This paragraph reports one T cell receptor (beta chain). No antigen is known for it. This CDR3 spans 14 amino acids. The V gene's germline CDR1 is SGHRS and CDR2 YFSETQ. V was shortened by 3 bases and J by 1 base, with 11 bases between the two germline ends. These data come from a study of T-cell reconstitution after alpha-beta-depleted transplantation in children. Study observations and caveats: A year post-transplant, T-cell counts and diversity derived mostly from newly produced T cells.

Researchers prepared the TCRbeta library using unique molecular identifiers, the study reports. TCRdb re-called the PCR reads through MiXCR, storing one row per CDR3 protein. The sample records hundreds of thousands of distinct CDR3 sequences, about 23% being singletons. The material sequenced was PBMCs, taken before TCRalphabeta/CD19-depleted stem cell transplant. The chain carries TRBV5-1 and TRBJ2-7; D not certain. This receptor was identified in a girl aged 2-10 years with Fanconi anemia, due to receive a stem cell transplant. This chain's CDR3 is CASSSSPGSYEQYF. CDR3 nucleotides: TGCGCCAGCAGCTCATCACCCGGTTCCTACGAGCAGTACTTC.